These 17 T cell receptor beta chains were sequenced from one sample in a study of beta chain features in type 1 diabetes. Reverse transcription of all isolated RNA meant that expressed TCRB transcripts were sequenced. Sequencing was performed with immunoSEQ multiplex PCR; in TCRdb, only in-frame clones are kept and a portion is missing. The repertoire holds under 300,000 clones, with approximately 20% as singletons. Findings of the study overall: Type 1 diabetes patients showed a moderate but significant shortening of TCRB CDR3s in all four CD4+ subsets.

No antigen has been identified for these receptors. Sequencing used naive CD4+ T cells from blood. The receptors were gathered from a woman aged 35 to 49 with type 1 diabetes.

The chain combines TRBV6-1 with TRBJ1-2; 9 nucleotides align to TRBD1. The length of the CDR3 is 15 residues. CDR1 and CDR2 from the germline V gene are MNHNS and SASEGT. Unmatched junction bases numbered 7, after V lost 1 base and J lost 7 bases. Here the CDR3 DNA reads TGTGCCAGCAGTGAAGGGGACAGGGCCCTATCTGGCTACACCTTC. It translates to CASSEGDRALSGYTF.

This clone was detected only a few times. The chain uses TRBV27 and TRBJ2-7; D is unresolved. Germline V gene sequence: CDR1 MNHEY, CDR2 SMNVEV (reference sequence). The CDR3 has 13 residues. Trimming took 3 bases from V and 5 from J, leaving 11 bases between them. The chain's CDR3 is CASSFQAFHEQYF. The CDR3 nucleotides read TGTGCCAGCAGTTTTCAGGCTTTCCACGAGCAGTACTTC.

This clone appeared a few times. The J gene is TRBJ1-2, the V gene TRBV7-2; D possibly corresponds to TRBD1 (6 bases). Germline loops: CDR1 SGHTA, CDR2 FQGNSA. This CDR3 spans 15 amino acids. V was trimmed by 3 bases and J by 6 bases, leaving 17 bases between them. CDR3 DNA: TGTGCCAGCAGCTTGGCAGGGGTCGTTCGCGATGGCTACACCTTC. Its protein product is CASSLAGVVRDGYTF. The complete variable domain, with remaining parts taken from reference TRBV7-2 and TRBJ1-2, reads GAGVSQSPSNKVTEKGKDVELRCDPISGHTALYWYRQSLGQGLEFLIYFQGNSAPDKSGLPSDRFSAERTGGSVSTLTIQRTQQEDSAVYLCASSLAGVVRDGYTFGSGTRLTVV.

This clone turned up a few times. V and J are TRBV4-3 and TRBJ2-6, with a tentative D call TRBD2 (6 bases). CDR1 is LGHNA, CDR2 YSLEER, per germline. The CDR3 totals 17 residues. V was shortened by 3 bases and J by 2 bases, with 14 bases between the two germline ends. As DNA, the CDR3 is TGCGCCAGCAGCCAGTTCGGGACTTCCCCTGGGGCCAACGTCCTGACTTTC. Amino acid sequence: CASSQFGTSPGANVLTF.

This clone turned up a few times. The chain combines TRBV10-3 with TRBJ2-3, with 8 bases identical to TRBD1. V lost 7 bases to trimming and J lost 3 bases; unmatched junction nucleotides: 3. Germline V gives CDR1 ENHRY, CDR2 SYGVKD. The CDR3 spans 13 residues. This CDR3 reads CAITGQGTDTQYF. CDR3 DNA sequence: TGTGCCATCACAGGACAGGGTACAGATACGCAGTATTTT.

The CDR3 DNA follows: TGTGCCACCAGCAGAGCTAAAGTGGATGGCTACACCTTC. This gives the protein CATSRAKVDGYTF. The J gene is TRBJ1-2, the V gene TRBV15; D is unclear. Germline values: CDR1 LNHNV, CDR2 YYDKDF (reference sequence). Trimming stripped 1 base from V and 6 bases from J, with 9 bases between. CDR3 size: 13 residues. Complete variable domain (other parts from reference TRBV15 and TRBJ1-2): DAMVIQNPRYQVTQFGKPVTLSCSQTLNHNVMYWYQQKSSQAPKLLFHYYDKDFNNEADTPDNFQSRRPNTSFCFLDIRSPGLGDTAMYLCATSRAKVDGYTFGSGTRLTVV.

This clone has only a few counts. Other DNA sequences in this specimen translate into the identical CDR3. This chain joins TRBV9 and TRBJ2-3, with D possibly TRBD1 on 6 matching bases. Per germline, CDR1 SGDLS and CDR2 YYNGEE. Between the trimmed V and J ends, which lost 4 bases and 3 bases, there was a span of 12 bases. This CDR3 is 14 amino acids long. Here the CDR3 DNA reads TGTGCCAGCAGCCCGAGAACAGGGACAGATACGCAGTATTTT. Protein sequence: CASSPRTGTDTQYF.

The genes are TRBV28 and TRBJ2-5; TRBD2 might be the D (6 bases). V lost 4 bases to trimming and J lost 2 bases, with 11 bases between them. Germline assignment: CDR1 MDHEN and CDR2 SYDVKM. CDR3 length: 14 residues. In DNA form, the CDR3 reads TGTGCCAGCAGTTCACCGGGACTTCAAGAGACCCAGTACTTC. Translation: CASSSPGLQETQYF.

This clone was counted between two and nine times. The chain couples TRBV5-4 to TRBJ1-1; no clear D gene. The germline V gene encodes CDR1 SGHNT and CDR2 YYREEE (reference sequence). This CDR3 spans 13 amino acids. The V gene lost 4 bases and the J gene lost 2 bases, with 9 bases spanning the gap. The DNA of the CDR3 is TGTGCCAGCAGCCGAACAAGTAACACTGAAGCTTTCTTT. It encodes CASSRTSNTEAFF.

This clone occurred a few times. The V call is TRBV2, the J call TRBJ1-6; 8 bases align to TRBD1. J gave up 9 bases and V 2 bases, and 15 bases lay outside the gene matches. The CDR3 loop spans 18 amino acids. Germline V gives CDR1 SNHLY, CDR2 FYNNEI. The CDR3 loop is CASSEPLPRTGWSSPLHF. The CDR3 region has the DNA TGTGCCAGCAGTGAACCCCTACCCAGGACAGGGTGGAGTTCACCCCTCCACTTT. The full variable domain, in which reference TRBV2 and TRBJ1-6 provide the parts outside the CDR3, is EPEVTQTPSHQVTQMGQEVILRCVPISNHLYFYWYRQILGQKVEFLVSFYNNEISEKSEIFDDQFSVERPDGSNFTLKIRSTKLEDSAMYFCASSEPLPRTGWSSPLHFGNGTRLTVT.

This clone was seen only a few times. This CDR3 is CASCAILRELNNEQFF. CDR3 bases: TGTGCCAGCTGCGCAATTTTGCGGGAGTTGAACAATGAGCAGTTCTTC. V and J are TRBV5-6 and TRBJ2-1; 7 nucleotides line up with TRBD2. The germline CDR1 and CDR2 sequences are SGHDT and YYEEEE. Unmatched junction bases numbered 15, after V lost 7 bases and J lost 5 bases. The CDR3 is made up of 16 amino acids.

This chain joins TRBV6-5 and TRBJ1-1, with D unresolved. Germline-derived CDR1 and CDR2 are MNHEY and SVGAGI. Trimming left V 6 bases short and J 9 bases short, with 17 bases between. The CDR3 spans 13 residues. Written as DNA, the CDR3 is TGTGCCAGCAGGACCTCGGGTGGTATTCAAGCTTTCTTT. Protein product: CASRTSGGIQAFF.

This clone was seen more than once but under ten times. The chain is built from TRBV30 and TRBJ2-1; 7 bases are a match to TRBD1. Germline lookup yields CDR1 GTSNPN and CDR2 SVGIG (reference sequence). V lost 7 bases and J lost 7; bases outside the gene matches: 4. The CDR3 consists of 11 residues. This chain's CDR3 is CASGQTNEQFF. CDR3 bases: TGTGCCTCGGGACAGACTAATGAGCAGTTCTTC.

CDR3 coding DNA: TGTGCCAGCAGCCTAAGTGAAGTCTCCTATGGCTACACCTTC. This sequence encodes CASSLSEVSYGYTF. The chain links TRBV5-6 to TRBJ1-2, with D hard to call. The CDR3 extends over 14 amino acids. Germline CDR1 is SGHDT and CDR2 is YYEEEE. V lost 4 bases and J lost 4, with 14 bases in between.

This clone was recorded a few times. This chain joins TRBV9 and TRBJ2-2; TRBD2 agrees at 7 bases. Germline V CDR1 and CDR2: SGDLS, YYNGEE. This CDR3 spans 15 amino acids. The junction had 5 bases not matched to a gene; V was cut back by 1 base and J by 5 bases. The CDR3 DNA is TGTGCCAGCAGCGTAATGGGGGGGGTGACCGGGGAGCTGTTTTTT. Translation gives CASSVMGGVTGELFF.

This chain uses TRBV9 with TRBJ1-4; D is uncertain. V lost 3 bases and J 8 bases, leaving 17 bases between the germline ends. Germline CDR1 reads SGDLS; CDR2 reads YYNGEE. The CDR3 totals 15 residues. CDR3 sequence (DNA): TGTGCCAGCAGCGCCTCTGAGGGAGAAGGGGAAAAACTGTTTTTT. Amino acids: CASSASEGEGEKLFF.

J is TRBJ2-1 and V is TRBV9; TRBD2 matches 8 bases. V shed 1 base, J shed 0 bases, and the junction held 3 bases outside the gene matches. The CDR3 runs to 16 residues. The germline gives CDR1 SGDLS, CDR2 YYNGEE. In DNA, the CDR3 is TGTGCCAGCAGCGTAAGAAGCGGGAGCTCCTACAATGAGCAGTTCTTC. Translated: CASSVRSGSSYNEQFF.